This TCR beta chain originates from a study of a mutant IDH1 vaccine in newly diagnosed glioma. Here immunoSEQ multiplex PCR was the method, and the copy in TCRdb shows in-frame clones only, minus some. The sample holds more than 20,000 clones; approximately 78% are singletons and the top ten take about 12%. Time point defined: week 23, last vaccination. All doses held 300 ug of mutant IDH1 20-mer peptide, with topical imiquimod. Study-wide results and caveats: Apparently unrelated to pseudoprogression were changes in the top peripheral T cell clonotypes.

As concerns this clone: Antigen specificity is unknown.

Germline assignment: CDR1 SGHNT and CDR2 YYREEE (reference sequence). The CDR3 runs to 13 residues. V shed 4 bases and J 9 bases; nucleotides not matched to a gene: 10. This sample comprised PBMCs, obtained from a glioma patient whose treatment included an IDH1 peptide vaccine. This clonotype originated in a man aged 25-45 years with glioma. The chain uses TRBV5-4 and TRBJ2-7; 7 bases align to TRBD2. The CDR3 spells CASSGGTTTGQYF. Written as DNA, the CDR3 is TGTGCCAGCAGCGGGGGGACTACCACAGGGCAGTACTTC.